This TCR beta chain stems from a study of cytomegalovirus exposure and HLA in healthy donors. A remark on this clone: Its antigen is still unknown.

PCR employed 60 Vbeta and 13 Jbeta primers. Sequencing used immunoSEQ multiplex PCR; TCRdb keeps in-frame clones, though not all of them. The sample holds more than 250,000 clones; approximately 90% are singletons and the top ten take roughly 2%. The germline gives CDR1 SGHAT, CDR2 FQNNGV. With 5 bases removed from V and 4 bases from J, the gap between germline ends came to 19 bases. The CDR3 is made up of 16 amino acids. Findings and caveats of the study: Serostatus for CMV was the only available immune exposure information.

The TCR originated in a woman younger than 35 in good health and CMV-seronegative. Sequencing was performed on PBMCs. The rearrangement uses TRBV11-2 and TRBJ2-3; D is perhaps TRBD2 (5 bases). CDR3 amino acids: CASSPTSGLGSDTQYF. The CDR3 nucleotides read TGTGCCAGCAGCCCTACTTCAGGACTCGGGTCAGATACGCAGTATTTT.